The 21 T cell receptor beta chains below were found in one sample sequenced in a study of Ad26.COV2.S vaccination and SARS-CoV-2 variants. Described treatment: 15 to 20 received Ad26.COV2.S at low or high dose, single or two shots; roughly five received placebo; per-sample allocation not given. Sampling took place 63 days after the first vaccine or placebo injection. This table comes from immunoSEQ multiplex PCR, and its TCRdb copy is limited to in-frame clones, with some not included. The sample yields roughly 510,000 clones, roughly nine tenths seen once. Source: peripheral blood, taken in a trial of Ad26.COV2.S vaccine versus placebo. All receptors come from a person aged 18-65 years who received the Ad26.COV2.S COVID-19 vaccine or a placebo.

The chain recombines TRBV7-3 with TRBJ2-3; no definite D call. This CDR3 is built from 13 residues. CDR1 SGHTA and CDR2 FQGTGA come from the germline V gene. Trimming shortened V by 2 bases and J by 5 bases, and 8 bases separated the two germline ends. Written as DNA, the CDR3 is TGTGCCAGCAGCTTATTGCCGCGAGATACGCAGTATTTT. Translating it yields CASSLLPRDTQYF.

DNA for the CDR3: TGTGCCAGCAGCGCCCTAGGACTAGCAAGCTCCTACGAGCAGTACTTC. Translated, it gives CASSALGLASSYEQYF. The chain carries TRBV9 and TRBJ2-7, with 8 bases that match TRBD2. Germline loops: CDR1 SGDLS, CDR2 YYNGEE. This CDR3 is built from 16 residues. With 3 bases clipped from V and 0 bases from J, the junction kept 8 bases outside the gene matches.

The V and J genes are TRBV6-2 or TRBV6-3 and TRBJ1-5, with unresolved D. Deletions cut 3 bases from V and 0 bases from J, with 9 bases between. CDR1 MNHEY and CDR2 SVGEGT come from the germline V gene. This CDR3 has 15 residues. DNA for the CDR3: TGTGCCAGCAGTTATCGAGTACTTAGCAATCAGCCCCAGCATTTT. This encodes CASSYRVLSNQPQHF.

The rearrangement joins TRBV3-1 (or the pseudogene TRBV3-2) to TRBJ2-1; 9 bases match TRBD2. The germline CDR1 and CDR2 sequences are LGHDT and YNNKEL (reference sequence). The CDR3 extends over 16 amino acids. V dropped 0 bases and J dropped 7; count of bases not matched to a gene: 7. This CDR3 is CASSQDLASGTNEQFF. The CDR3 coding sequence is TGTGCCAGCAGCCAAGATTTGGCTAGCGGGACGAATGAGCAGTTCTTC.

The CDR3 is CASSPGLAGALGETQYF. CDR3 coding DNA: TGTGCCAGCTCACCGGGACTAGCGGGTGCCCTGGGGGAGACCCAGTACTTC. The chain combines TRBV18 with TRBJ2-5, with 12 bases aligning to TRBD2. Germline-derived CDR1 and CDR2 are KGHSH and LQKENI. The CDR3 consists of 17 residues. Unmatched junction bases numbered 10, after V lost 3 bases and J lost 5 bases.

In its sample, this clone was seen once. V is TRBV27 and J is TRBJ2-1; possible D gene TRBD1, 6 bases. CDR1 and CDR2 from the germline V gene are MNHEY and SMNVEV (reference sequence). This CDR3 has 13 residues. The V end was cut by 6 bases, the J end by 10 bases, with 16 bases between. The CDR3 DNA sequence: TGTGCCAGCAGGCGAGGACAGTCCTTCGAGCAGTTCTTC. It specifies CASRRGQSFEQFF.

V is TRBV9 and J is TRBJ1-2; D may be TRBD1 (5 bases). The CDR3 is 14 residues long. V was pared by 0 bases and J by 4 bases, with 10 bases between. Looked up from germline, CDR1 is SGDLS and CDR2 is YYNGEE. The CDR3 sequence: CASSVGQTSYGYTF. The DNA of the CDR3 is TGTGCCAGCAGCGTAGGACAGACAAGCTATGGCTACACCTTC. Complete variable domain (other parts from reference TRBV9 and TRBJ1-2): DSGVTQTPKHLITATGQRVTLRCSPRSGDLSVYWYQQSLDQGLQFLIQYYNGEERAKGNILERFSAQQFPDLHSELNLSSLELGDSALYFCASSVGQTSYGYTFGSGTRLTVV.

V usage is TRBV28 and J usage is TRBJ2-2, with D tentatively TRBD1 (6 bases). The CDR3 runs 14 residues. Looked up from germline, CDR1 is MDHEN and CDR2 is SYDVKM. The germline V and J ends were trimmed by 4 bases and 7 bases, with 13 bases remaining between them. The DNA of the CDR3 is TGTGCCAGCAGTTCCGGGACACCAGTCGGGGAGCTGTTTTTT. Its translation: CASSSGTPVGELFF.

The chain is built from TRBV10-3 and TRBJ2-5, with TRBD1 matching 8 bases. This CDR3 region has 13 residues. With V trimmed by 7 bases and J by 5 bases, 6 bases remained unmatched. Germline CDR1 and CDR2: ENHRY and SYGVKD. CDR3: CAIKNRGDETQYF. CDR3 nucleotide sequence: TGTGCCATCAAAAACAGGGGGGATGAGACCCAGTACTTC.

This clone was recorded a few times. This rearrangement joins TRBV9 to TRBJ1-1, with D unclear. Per the germline V gene, CDR1 is SGDLS and CDR2 is YYNGEE. V was clipped by 3 bases and J by 1 base, with 16 bases between them. The CDR3 runs 16 residues. The CDR3 here is CASSDVAVVKNTEAFF. The CDR3 nucleotides are TGTGCCAGCAGCGACGTGGCCGTAGTTAAGAACACTGAAGCTTTCTTT.

V is TRBV2 and J is TRBJ1-1; D perhaps matches TRBD1 (5 bases). V gave up 8 bases and J gave up 3 bases, with 13 bases separating them. Germline V gene data show CDR1 as SNHLY and CDR2 as FYNNEI. The length of the CDR3 is 13 residues. The CDR3 DNA sequence: TGTGCCAGCGGCCAGGGCCCGCACACTGAAGCTTTCTTT. Translating it yields CASGQGPHTEAFF.

This chain links TRBV30 with TRBJ2-3, with 14 positions matching TRBD2. CDR3 length: 16 residues. V gave up 2 bases and J gave up 6 bases; unmatched junction bases: 7. Germline V gene sequence: CDR1 GTSNPN, CDR2 SVGIG (reference sequence). CDR3 DNA: TGTGCCTGGAGTTCCGGGACTAGCGGGAGTAGGGATACGCAGTATTTT. Translated, it gives CAWSSGTSGSRDTQYF. Looking up the rest from reference TRBV30 and TRBJ2-3 gives the full variable domain: SQTIHQWPATLVQPVGSPLSLECTVEGTSNPNLYWYRQAAGRGLQLLFYSVGIGQISSEVPQNLSASRPQDRQFILSSKKLLLSDSGFYLCAWSSGTSGSRDTQYFGPGTRLTVL.

This clone was observed a few times. This sequence joins TRBV5-1 and TRBJ1-6; 10 bases map to TRBD1. The germline V gene has CDR1 SGHRS and CDR2 YFSETQ. Germline trimming cut 1 base from V and 8 bases from J; bases unmatched to any gene: 3. CDR3 length: 15 amino acids. The CDR3 nucleotides read TGCGCCAGCAGCTTGATTGGGACAGGGGATTCACCCCTCCACTTT. Its protein product is CASSLIGTGDSPLHF.

The chain employs TRBV7-2 and TRBJ2-1; 9 nucleotides match TRBD2. CDR3 size: 19 residues. Germline-derived CDR1 and CDR2 are SGHTA and FQGNSA. The V and J ends lost 1 base and 7 bases, in that order; junction bases with no gene match: 17. The CDR3 coding sequence is TGTGCCAGCAGCTTAGAGCTTAGCGGGAGAGGGGGTTTTTTTAATGAGCAGTTCTTC. As protein: CASSLELSGRGGFFNEQFF.

This clone has more than one count but fewer than ten. The gene calls are TRBV4-1 and TRBJ1-1; D is possibly TRBD1 (5 bases). The V end was cut by 2 bases, the J end by 6 bases, with 13 bases between. The CDR3 sequence is 14 residues long. Germline assignment: CDR1 MGHRA and CDR2 YSYEKL. The CDR3 DNA reads as TGCGCCAGCAGCCAAAGGGAAGGGGCATCTGAAGCTTTCTTT. This sequence encodes CASSQREGASEAFF.

The rearrangement joins TRBV7-2 to TRBJ2-1, with 8 bases fitting TRBD2. There are 16 residues in the CDR3. Trimming at V came to 0 bases and at J to 6 bases, leaving 7 bases not matched to a gene. Germline CDR1 is SGHTA and CDR2 is FQGNSA. The CDR3 sequence: CASSLARLAGSNEQFF. The CDR3 nucleotides are TGTGCCAGCAGCTTAGCGAGGCTAGCGGGCTCCAATGAGCAGTTCTTC.

The chain is built from TRBV30 and TRBJ1-1, with a tentative D call TRBD1 (6 bases). Germline CDR1 reads GTSNPN; CDR2 reads SVGIG (reference sequence). This CDR3 is 12 amino acids long. Trimming removed 8 bases from V and 6 bases from J, with 16 bases in between. The CDR3 DNA reads as TGTGCCGGGGACGGGGGGCGATCTGAAGCTTTCTTT. Translated, it gives CAGDGGRSEAFF.

The chain couples TRBV13 to TRBJ2-5; D may correspond to TRBD1 or TRBD2 (5 bases each). V was cut by 0 bases and J by 3 bases, with 8 bases left in between. The CDR3 consists of 14 residues. Germline V CDR1 and CDR2: PRHDT, FYEKMQ (reference sequence). CDR3 nucleotides: TGTGCCAGCAGCTTAGGGGGGGAAGAAGAGACCCAGTACTTC. Protein: CASSLGGEEETQYF.

A few counts support this clone. The J gene is TRBJ1-2, the V gene TRBV27, with 7 nucleotides matching TRBD1. The CDR3 length is 13 residues. CDR1 is MNHEY and CDR2 is SMNVEV in the germline V gene (reference sequence). Losses at the gene ends were 4 bases for V and 1 base for J; bases not matched to a gene: 0. CDR3 bases: TGTGCCAGCAGTTGGGACAGTAACTATGGCTACACCTTC. Translated: CASSWDSNYGYTF.

This chain uses TRBV5-6 with TRBJ1-3; D is perhaps TRBD1 (5 bases). CDR1 and CDR2 from the germline V gene are SGHDT and YYEEEE. Deletions cut 5 bases from V and 2 bases from J, with 14 bases between. The CDR3 spans 15 residues. The CDR3: CASSKTWGAGNTIYF. The CDR3, as DNA: TGTGCCAGCAGTAAAACCTGGGGGGCTGGAAACACCATATATTTT.

The rearrangement uses TRBV28 and TRBJ1-2; D gene unclear. The CDR3 has 15 residues. Germline CDR1 reads MDHEN; CDR2 reads SYDVKM. Trimming removed 1 base from V and 4 bases from J, with 13 bases in between. CDR3 in amino acids: CASSLFKASVYGYTF. CDR3 DNA: TGTGCCAGCAGTTTATTCAAGGCTTCGGTCTATGGCTACACCTTC.